Presented here are 15 T cell receptor beta chains from one specimen sequenced in a study of blood T cell repertoires in COVID-19. Here immunoSEQ multiplex PCR was the method, and the copy in TCRdb shows in-frame clones only, minus some. Of 11,000 to 15,000 clones detected, 87% appear once; the ten largest clones hold roughly 5.4%. Sample: peripheral blood. The receptors stem from a human donor in a cohort sampled during active COVID-19.

The rearrangement uses TRBV5-3 and TRBJ1-6; 12 bases fit TRBD1. TRBV5-3 is given ORF status, its function remaining uncertain. V shed 0 bases and J 8 bases; nucleotides not matched to a gene: 18. CDR3 size: 21 residues. CDR3: CARSLVNHRDRGRRTDSPLHF. The CDR3 DNA reads as TGTGCCAGAAGCTTGGTAAACCACCGGGACAGGGGGCGCCGTACGGATTCACCCCTCCACTTT.

In this sample, this clone turned up once. Other DNA sequences within the sample encode an identical CDR3. The chain combines TRBV27 with TRBJ1-6; 8 bases are a match to TRBD1. From germline, CDR1 is MNHEY and CDR2 SMNVEV (reference sequence). Losses at the gene ends were 3 bases for V and 8 bases for J; bases not matched to a gene: 6. There are 15 residues in the CDR3. The CDR3 nucleotides read TGTGCCAGCAGTTTTACGGGGACAGGTCATTCACCCCTCCACTTT. This sequence encodes CASSFTGTGHSPLHF.

J is TRBJ1-2 and V is TRBV5-6; D gene ambiguous. Per the germline V gene, CDR1 is SGHDT and CDR2 is YYEEEE. This CDR3 is 16 amino acids long. V was trimmed by 6 bases and J by 5 bases, leaving 23 bases between them. For the CDR3, the DNA is TGTGCCAGCACCCCAGAGGGTTCCCCTCTGATTTATGGCTACACCTTC. It is translated as CASTPEGSPLIYGYTF.

This clone was picked up one time. The genes are TRBV28 and TRBJ1-2; tentatively, D is TRBD1 (5 bases). Germline CDR1 MDHEN, CDR2 SYDVKM. The CDR3 runs to 12 residues. CDR3: CVTSGVNYGYTF. The CDR3 DNA follows: TGTGTCACCTCGGGGGTTAACTATGGCTACACCTTC.

The genes are TRBV9 and TRBJ1-2; tentative D call: TRBD1 (5 bases). CDR3 length: 15 residues. V was shortened by 4 bases and J by 2 bases, with 15 bases between the two germline ends. CDR1 and CDR2 from the germline V gene are SGDLS and YYNGEE. The CDR3 DNA sequence: TGTGCCAGCAGCACCCAGAACAGGAGCAACTATGGCTACACCTTC. This sequence encodes CASSTQNRSNYGYTF.

The chain is built from TRBV5-6 and TRBJ2-3, with D perhaps TRBD2 (7 bases). V was cut by 3 bases and J by 0 bases, with 20 bases left in between. CDR3 size: 18 residues. Germline assignment: CDR1 SGHDT and CDR2 YYEEEE. This CDR3 reads CASSSPGGPTPSTDTQYF. DNA for the CDR3: TGTGCCAGCAGCTCGCCCGGGGGGCCCACGCCTAGCACAGATACGCAGTATTTT.

The DNA for the CDR3 is TGTGCCAGCAGCTTAGGGCGGCCGACTAACTATGGCTACACCTTC. This gives the protein CASSLGRPTNYGYTF. This sequence joins TRBV7-8 and TRBJ1-2; D remains unclear. Germline lookup yields CDR1 SGHVS and CDR2 FQNEAQ. CDR3 length: 15 residues. V was trimmed by 1 base and J by 0 bases, leaving 9 bases between them.

J is TRBJ2-7 and V is TRBV5-4, with 11 nucleotides matching TRBD2. This CDR3 has 16 residues. CDR1 is SGHNT, CDR2 YYREEE, per germline (reference sequence). V shed 2 bases, J shed 5 bases, and the junction held 9 bases outside the gene matches. The CDR3: CASSFSLAGDFNEQYF. As DNA, the CDR3 is TGTGCCAGCAGCTTCTCACTAGCGGGAGATTTCAACGAGCAGTACTTC.

This chain connects TRBV2 to TRBJ2-3; 14 bases are shared with TRBD2. The CDR3 is made up of 15 amino acids. V gave up 6 bases and J gave up 6 bases; unmatched junction bases: 5. Germline values: CDR1 SNHLY, CDR2 FYNNEI. The CDR3 region is CASSRLAGGSDTQYF. The CDR3, as DNA: TGTGCCAGCAGCCGACTAGCGGGAGGGTCGGATACGCAGTATTTT.

V gene TRBV7-2 combines with J gene TRBJ2-3, with D uncertain. This CDR3 contains 12 residues. Trimming took off 5 bases at V and 0 bases at J, with 3 bases between the two ends. CDR1 is SGHTA and CDR2 is FQGNSA in the germline V gene. CDR3 protein: CASSQSTDTQYF. As DNA, the CDR3 is TGTGCCAGCAGCCAAAGCACAGATACGCAGTATTTT.

The chain joins TRBV7-2 to TRBJ2-7; 11 positions agree with TRBD2. V lost 5 bases and J lost 2; bases outside the gene matches: 5. The CDR3 spans 15 residues. CDR1 and CDR2 from the germline V gene are SGHTA and FQGNSA. The CDR3 coding sequence is TGTGCCAGCAGCCCCACTAGCGGGAGCCCCTACGAGCAGTACTTC. Amino acid sequence: CASSPTSGSPYEQYF.

The DNA of the CDR3 is TGTGCCAGCAGCTTAGCTGTAGCGGGAGGTAGGGGAGATACGCAGTATTTT. This sequence encodes CASSLAVAGGRGDTQYF. This rearrangement joins TRBV7-8 to TRBJ2-3; 10 nucleotides agree with TRBD2. The V and J ends lost 0 bases and 5 bases, in that order; junction bases with no gene match: 8. Germline CDR1 and CDR2: SGHVS and FQNEAQ. The CDR3 loop spans 17 amino acids.

This chain connects TRBV28 to TRBJ1-1; TRBD1 is a possible D gene (5 bases). CDR1 and CDR2 (germline): MDHEN, SYDVKM. The CDR3 runs 13 residues. The ends were cut back, 7 bases at V and 7 bases at J, with 16 bases in the middle. The DNA for the CDR3 is TGTGCCAGCATCGGGGCGGGGAGAAATGAAGCTTTCTTT. Residues: CASIGAGRNEAFF.

The gene calls are TRBV29-1 and TRBJ2-1; the D gene is possibly TRBD2 (6 bases). Germline assignment: CDR1 SQVTM and CDR2 ANQGSEA. Trimming removed 4 bases from V and 8 bases from J, with 21 bases in between. The CDR3 runs to 15 residues. This CDR3 reads CSVAFPGLSVDEQFF. For the CDR3, the DNA is TGCAGCGTTGCCTTCCCGGGACTGTCGGTAGATGAGCAGTTCTTC.

The CDR3 spells CASSEWSGNEQFF. CDR3 in DNA: TGCGCCAGCAGTGAGTGGAGCGGCAATGAGCAGTTCTTC. This sequence joins TRBV10-2 and TRBJ2-1, with D tentatively TRBD2 (5 bases). Germline CDR1 and CDR2: WSHSY and SAAADI. The CDR3 runs 13 residues. V was shortened by 1 base and J by 6 bases, with 7 bases between the two germline ends.